This paragraph reports one T cell receptor (beta chain). Its antigen remains undetermined. Per-base quality was not reported, and no clone a single base away is much larger than it. This entry belongs to a study of TIL therapy for anti-PD-1-resistant metastatic lung cancer (dated by TCRdb to the early 2020s). In the study overall: Tumors were collected before any PD-1/PD-L1 blockade, after which patients were given nivolumab, and patients who progressed were given lymphodepletion, an infusion of expanded TIL and IL-2. Enrolled patients had a median age of around 51 years (range roughly 35-85) and a median tumor PD-L1 proportion score of around 6%. T cell receptor beta sequencing of tumor and peripheral blood was used to follow clonotypes across the tumor, the expanded TIL product and serial blood samples. Most of the cohort had lung adenocarcinoma, including a handful of EGFR-mutant tumors and two ALK-rearranged tumors, and half of the patients were either current or former smokers. Across the cohort, whole-exome sequencing showed a median non-synonymous tumor mutation burden of approximately 1.5 mutations per megabase. The investigation overall reported the following: Infused TIL clonotypes partially replaced the baseline peripheral repertoire then decayed over months, with no apparent association between persistence and response. The cohort was highly selected, including more treatment-naive, never-smoker and oncogene-addicted patients than is typical, which limits generalizability. The study protocol defined all tumor marker inferences as exploratory.

TCR beta CDR3 regions were amplified from genomic DNA by bias-controlled multiplex PCR with the immunoSEQ v3 hsTCRB kit. An Illumina NextSeq 500 was used to sequence the TCR libraries, reaching around 1.8 million read pairs at survey level or 5-6 million at deep level. The paper's processing steps were these. The immunoSEQ Analyzer software assigned V, D and J genes, filtered out non-productive sequences, and reported clonality. Repertoires of infused TIL and blood were compared using productive Simpson clonality and the Morisita overlap index of productive TRB rearrangements. For each clone in blood, the absolute clonotype count was estimated by multiplying the lymphocyte count by the CD3+ fraction and by the clone's productive frequency. In TCRdb, the immuneACCESS table is reduced to in-frame sequences with V and J assigned. These tables do not hold every clone; where another copy was compared, an unresolved V gene accounts for under half, and the others remain unexplained. The DNA gave D and trimming, while V, J and clone size come from that table. This sample comprises roughly 60,000 clones, more than 60% of them detected only once. The ten biggest clones cover less than 2% of the sample.

Sample time point, as interpreted from the label and publication: pre-treatment sample, taken before nivolumab and TIL therapy. Between late 2017 and 2020, a dual-center phase I trial enrolled adults who had stage 4 NSCLC. The samples were obtained from a phase I trial that was single-arm and open-label and tested tumor-infiltrating lymphocyte therapy combined with nivolumab in advanced non-small cell lung cancer. Mononuclear cells from blood collected in EDTA tubes were isolated on a Ficoll gradient and snap-frozen as pellets, and DNA was then extracted using a Qiagen mini-prep kit. The sequence derives from a person between 30 and 79 years old with non-small cell lung cancer. Sequenced material: blood, taken at baseline.

This receptor carries the CDR3 CASSPRSRGPTRGTGELFF. The DNA is as follows: TGTGCCAGCAGCCCCCGGTCCCGGGGCCCAACGAGGGGCACCGGGGAGCTGTTTTTT. Rearrangement joined TRBV5-4 to TRBJ2-2; the D call is possibly TRBD1 or TRBD2, each sharing 5 bases. V loses 4 bases of germline sequence and J loses 4 bases, and the interval between the two ends is 26 bases. Counted from cysteine to phenylalanine, this CDR3 has 19 amino acids. Here the CDR3 DNA is all that survives: 57 bases in frame from base 1. CDR1 and CDR2, per the germline V gene (reference sequence), are SGHNT and YYREEE. Beyond the CDR3, the reference TRBV5-4 and TRBJ2-2 genes provide the residues; the full variable domain reads: ETGVTQSPTHLIKTRGQQVTLRCSSQSGHNTVSWYQQALGQGPQFIFQYYREEENGRGNFPPRFSGLQFPNYSSELNVNALELDDSALYLCASSPRSRGPTRGTGELFFGEGSRLTVL.